The sequence of this T cell receptor beta chain was determined in a study of beta chain features in type 1 diabetes. Study-level results: Amplification by PCR could prefer shorter templates, with the same effect in patients and controls. For type 1 diabetes patients, VDJ junctions showed fewer insertions and more deletions. Naive, central memory and regulatory TCRB repertoires appeared more similar among patients than healthy donors. TCRB CDR3s were moderately but significantly shorter in Type 1 diabetes patients in all four CD4+ subsets.

The V end was cut by 8 bases, the J end by 6 bases, with 16 bases between. The CDR3 runs 13 residues. In germline, CDR1 is PRHDT, CDR2 FYEKMQ (reference sequence). Of the isolated RNA, all was reverse transcribed, and so the sequenced material was expressed TCRB transcripts. Naive, central memory and regulatory T cell samples averaged approximately 3.5 million immunoSEQ reads each. Assay: immunoSEQ multiplex PCR; the TCRdb copy retains only in-frame clones and omits some. The sample contains some 360,000 clones, around 10% of which appear only once. As to this clone: Its antigen is currently unknown.

Sequencing input: central memory CD4+ T cells from blood. The origin of this receptor is a man aged 30-40 years with type 1 diabetes. V is TRBV13 and J is TRBJ1-1, with D tentatively TRBD1 (5 bases). The CDR3 DNA is TGTGCCAGCCGCTCAAGCAGGGAAGCTGAAGCTTTCTTT. Encoded protein: CASRSSREAEAFF. The full variable domain, in which reference TRBV13 and TRBJ1-1 provide the parts outside the CDR3, is AAGVIQSPRHLIKEKRETATLKCYPIPRHDTVYWYQQGPGQDPQFLISFYEKMQSDKGSIPDRFSAQQFSDYHSELNMSSLELGDSALYFCASRSSREAEAFFGQGTRLTVV.